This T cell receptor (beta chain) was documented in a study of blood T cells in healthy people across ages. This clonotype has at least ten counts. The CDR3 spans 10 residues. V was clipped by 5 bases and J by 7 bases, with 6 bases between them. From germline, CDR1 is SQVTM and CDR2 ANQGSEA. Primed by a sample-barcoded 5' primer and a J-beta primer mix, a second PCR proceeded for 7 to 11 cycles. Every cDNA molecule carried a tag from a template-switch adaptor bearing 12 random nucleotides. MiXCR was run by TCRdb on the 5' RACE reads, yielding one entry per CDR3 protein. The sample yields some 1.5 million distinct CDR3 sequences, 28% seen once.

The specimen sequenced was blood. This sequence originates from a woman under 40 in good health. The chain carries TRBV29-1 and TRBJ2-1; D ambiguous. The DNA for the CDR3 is TGCAGCGTTATTGAGAATGAGCAGTTCTTC. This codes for CSVIENEQFF.